The 21 T cell receptor beta chains listed next were all sequenced from one sample in a study of T-cell reconstitution after alpha-beta-depleted transplantation in children. Library preparation (for TCRbeta) was performed with unique molecular identifiers. TCRdb analysed the PCR reads with MiXCR anew, one entry per CDR3 protein. Among some 600,000 distinct CDR3 sequences, 16% were seen once, and the ten largest hold under 1.2%. This sample comprised PBMCs from the stem cell graft donor, obtained from the stem cell graft. The receptors derive from a human donor who donated a stem cell graft to a child with acute myeloid leukemia.

This clonotype was recorded at least ten times. The chain carries TRBV5-1 and TRBJ2-7, with D maybe TRBD2 (5 bases). The CDR3 runs to 14 residues. Trimming stripped 5 bases from V and 0 bases from J, with 12 bases between. Germline assignment: CDR1 SGHRS and CDR2 YFSETQ. CDR3 DNA sequence: TGCGCCAGCAGAGTGGGAGAGAGCTCCTACGAGCAGTACTTC. It encodes CASRVGESSYEQYF.

Comments on this clonotype: An end of the junction does not agree with germline; a read error may underlie this. The chain uses TRBV28 and TRBJ2-5; D is unresolved. The CDR3 extends over 12 amino acids. CDR1 is MDHEN and CDR2 is SYDVKM in the germline V gene. Written as DNA, the CDR3 is TGTGCCAGCAGTTTAATCCGAGAGACCCAGTCCTTC. Translated, it gives CASSLIRETQSF.

This clonotype was seen at least ten times. The gene calls are TRBV20-1 and TRBJ2-5; no definite D call. Trimming took 6 bases from V and 3 from J, leaving 17 bases between them. This CDR3 region has 14 residues. Germline values: CDR1 DFQATT, CDR2 SNEGSKA (reference sequence). The CDR3 loop is CSARDVGLEETQYF. The CDR3, as DNA: TGCAGTGCCCGCGACGTGGGGTTGGAAGAGACCCAGTACTTC.

This clonotype has only a few counts. The gene calls are TRBV20-1 and TRBJ1-1; D is unclear. The CDR3 totals 12 residues. Looked up from germline, CDR1 is DFQATT and CDR2 is SNEGSKA (reference sequence). Between the trimmed V and J ends, which lost 6 bases and 2 bases, there was a span of 10 bases. DNA for the CDR3: TGCAGTGCCGCTTGGGGAAACACTGAAGCTTTCTTT. Amino acid sequence: CSAAWGNTEAFF.

This clonotype was seen more than once but under ten times. This chain joins TRBV7-3 and TRBJ1-5, with D uncertain. CDR3 length: 14 amino acids. V lost 1 base and J 2 bases, leaving 6 bases between the germline ends. The germline V gene has CDR1 SGHTA and CDR2 FQGTGA. Here the CDR3 reads CASSLMFGNQPQHF. In nucleotides, the CDR3 is TGTGCCAGCAGCTTAATGTTTGGCAATCAGCCCCAGCATTTT.

This chain connects TRBV28 to TRBJ1-2; no definite D call. V was clipped by 6 bases and J by 5 bases, with 22 bases between them. This CDR3 is built from 16 residues. Germline lookup yields CDR1 MDHEN and CDR2 SYDVKM. This chain's CDR3 is CASSSIRDKGRYGYTF. CDR3 nucleotide sequence: TGTGCCAGCAGCTCTATCCGGGATAAAGGGCGGTATGGCTACACCTTC.

The rearrangement joins TRBV24-1 to TRBJ2-1; 7 bases are a match to TRBD1. The CDR3 runs 16 residues. J gave up 8 bases and V 4 bases, and 13 bases lay outside the gene matches. Germline lookup yields CDR1 KGHDR and CDR2 SFDVKD. The CDR3 protein is CATSDPRQGDNHEQFF. The CDR3 coding sequence is TGTGCCACCAGTGACCCCCGACAGGGCGACAATCATGAGCAGTTCTTC.

This clonotype was recorded at least ten times. The chain uses TRBV11-1 and TRBJ1-2, with D uncertain. CDR1 is SGHAT and CDR2 is FQDESV in the germline V gene (reference sequence). The CDR3 loop spans 18 amino acids. V was shortened by 4 bases and J by 4 bases, with 25 bases between the two germline ends. CDR3 sequence (DNA): TGTGCCAGCAGCTATCGAGAATACGCAGCCCGACAACGCTATGGCTACACCTTC. Translating it yields CASSYREYAARQRYGYTF. The full variable domain, rest sourced from reference TRBV11-1 and TRBJ1-2, is EAEVAQSPRYKITEKSQAVAFWCDPISGHATLYWYRQILGQGPELLVQFQDESVVDDSQLPKDRFSAERLKGVDSTLKIQPAELGDSAMYLCASSYREYAARQRYGYTFGSGTRLTVV.

This chain joins TRBV6-5 and TRBJ1-1, with a weak D call TRBD1 (5 bases). Trimming took 2 bases from V and 2 from J, leaving 12 bases between them. Germline V gene lookup returns CDR1 MNHEY and CDR2 SVGAGI. The CDR3 spans 15 residues. The CDR3 spells CASSYGAGSNTEAFF. CDR3 bases: TGTGCCAGCAGTTACGGGGCAGGTTCCAACACTGAAGCTTTCTTT.

Ten or more counts support this clonotype. The chain uses TRBV11-2 and TRBJ2-3; D might be TRBD2 (6 bases). The CDR3 extends over 18 amino acids. Germline V CDR1 and CDR2: SGHAT, FQNNGV. V was pared by 0 bases and J by 0 bases, with 16 bases between. Here the CDR3 reads CASSLEEGLLPSTDTQYF. For the CDR3, the DNA is TGTGCCAGCAGCTTAGAGGAGGGCTTGTTACCTAGCACAGATACGCAGTATTTT.

The table lists this clonotype with many counts. This chain links TRBV12-3 or TRBV12-4 with TRBJ1-5; tentative D call: TRBD1 (5 bases). Trimming took off 8 bases at V and 5 bases at J, with 13 bases between the two ends. CDR3 length: 13 amino acids. The CDR3 loop reads CASRTGLDQPQHF. DNA of the CDR3: TGTGCCAGCCGGACGGGGCTGGATCAGCCCCAGCATTTT.

The table lists this clonotype with many counts. V usage is TRBV9 and J usage is TRBJ1-2; possible D gene TRBD1, 6 bases. Germline V gives CDR1 SGDLS, CDR2 YYNGEE. The CDR3 runs to 15 residues. Trimming took off 4 bases at V and 2 bases at J, with 15 bases between the two ends. The CDR3 sequence is CASSPPGAGNYGYTF. The CDR3 nucleotides are TGTGCCAGCAGCCCGCCGGGGGCAGGGAACTATGGCTACACCTTC.

The rearrangement links TRBV12-3 or TRBV12-4 to TRBJ1-4, with D uncertain. Trimming removed 3 bases at V and 2 bases at J, with 10 bases between. This CDR3 contains 15 residues. The CDR3, as DNA: TGTGCCAGCAGTTTTGGTCGGGGTACTAATGAAAAACTGTTTTTT. Protein sequence: CASSFGRGTNEKLFF.

At least ten counts were recorded for this clonotype. The chain has TRBV20-1 and TRBJ1-2; the D is unclear. The CDR3 loop spans 11 amino acids. CDR1 and CDR2 (germline): DFQATT, SNEGSKA (reference sequence). Trimming left V 1 base short and J 5 bases short, with 5 bases between. CDR3 sequence reads: CSARGPYGYTF. The CDR3 DNA follows: TGCAGTGCTAGAGGCCCGTATGGCTACACCTTC.

This sequence joins TRBV29-1 and TRBJ1-1; unclear D gene. The CDR3 totals 12 residues. With 6 bases removed from V and 1 base from J, the gap between germline ends came to 9 bases. Per the germline V gene, CDR1 is SQVTM and CDR2 is ANQGSEA. CDR3 sequence: CSVYGWNTEAFF. The DNA for the CDR3 is TGCAGCGTCTATGGGTGGAACACTGAAGCTTTCTTT.

In this sample, this clonotype turned up many times. The chain has TRBV20-1 and TRBJ2-7; tentative D call: TRBD2 (5 bases). V was shortened by 3 bases and J by 0 bases, with 12 bases between the two germline ends. Looked up from germline, CDR1 is DFQATT and CDR2 is SNEGSKA (reference sequence). This CDR3 spans 14 amino acids. CDR3 amino acids: CSASYLASSYEQYV. In DNA, the CDR3 is TGCAGTGCTAGTTATCTAGCCTCCTCCTACGAGCAGTACGTC.

About this clonotype itself: With a much larger clone just one base away, this may be a read error. The genes are TRBV6-5 and TRBJ1-2; D is uncertain. The V gene's germline CDR1 is MNHEY and CDR2 SVGAGI. V gave up 3 bases and J gave up 7 bases, with 12 bases separating them. The CDR3 extends over 13 amino acids. CDR3 protein: CASSYMRECGYTF. The CDR3 bases are TGTGCCAGCAGTTATATGAGGGAATGTGGCTACACCTTC.

Many counts were recorded for this clonotype. The rearrangement links TRBV20-1 to TRBJ1-5, with D tentatively TRBD1 (5 bases). CDR3 length: 14 amino acids. The V gene's germline CDR1 is DFQATT and CDR2 SNEGSKA (reference sequence). The V gene lost 0 bases and the J gene lost 0 bases, with 6 bases spanning the gap. The chain's CDR3 is CSARETDSNQPQHF. DNA of the CDR3: TGCAGTGCTAGAGAGACAGATAGCAATCAGCCCCAGCATTTT.

This clonotype was counted between two and nine times. The rearrangement links TRBV6-1 to TRBJ1-1, with D maybe TRBD1 (6 bases). Germline CDR1 reads MNHNS; CDR2 reads SASEGT. CDR3 length: 14 residues. V lost 0 bases, J lost 10 bases, and 15 bases lay in between. The DNA for the CDR3 is TGTGCCAGCAGTGAAGCCCAGGGGTCGGGTGGAGCTTTCTTT. Translation: CASSEAQGSGGAFF.

This clonotype was seen only a few times. The chain combines TRBV5-1 with TRBJ2-3, with TRBD1 identical over 8 bases. The CDR3 has 15 amino acids. V lost 4 bases and J lost 1; bases outside the gene matches: 5. Looked up from germline, CDR1 is SGHRS and CDR2 is YFSETQ. CDR3 sequence: CASSLSTGGTDTQYF. CDR3 sequence (DNA): TGCGCCAGCAGCCTCTCGACAGGGGGCACAGATACGCAGTATTTT.

The gene calls are TRBV20-1 and TRBJ2-3; 14 nucleotides line up with TRBD2. Germline V CDR1 and CDR2: DFQATT, SNEGSKA (reference sequence). This CDR3 is 17 amino acids long. The V gene end was trimmed by 6 bases and the J gene end by 0 bases; junction bases not matched to a gene: 8. Here the CDR3 DNA reads TGCAGTGCCGGGCGGACTAGCGGGGGGATCAGCACAGATACGCAGTATTTT. Translation: CSAGRTSGGISTDTQYF.